This T cell receptor (beta chain) was captured in a study of T cell repertoires in cytomegalovirus infection. MiXCR was run by TCRdb on the reads, yielding one entry per CDR3 protein. The sample contains some 940,000 distinct CDR3 sequences, around 32% of which appear only once. Germline loops: CDR1 LNHDA, CDR2 SQIVND (reference sequence). Trimming left V 1 base short and J 2 bases short, with 6 bases between. This CDR3 comprises 14 residues. Points on this clonotype: Its antigen is not known.

Material: cultured CD8+ T cells from PBMCs, obtained from culture after CMV antigen stimulation. The receptor was isolated from a human donor in good health (CMV status not recorded). Some clones in this sample may be carry-over from other donors' samples. The rearrangement uses TRBV19 and TRBJ2-1, with D hard to call. The CDR3 here is CASSIARAYNEQFF. For the CDR3, the DNA is TGTGCCAGTAGTATAGCCCGGGCCTACAATGAGCAGTTCTTC.